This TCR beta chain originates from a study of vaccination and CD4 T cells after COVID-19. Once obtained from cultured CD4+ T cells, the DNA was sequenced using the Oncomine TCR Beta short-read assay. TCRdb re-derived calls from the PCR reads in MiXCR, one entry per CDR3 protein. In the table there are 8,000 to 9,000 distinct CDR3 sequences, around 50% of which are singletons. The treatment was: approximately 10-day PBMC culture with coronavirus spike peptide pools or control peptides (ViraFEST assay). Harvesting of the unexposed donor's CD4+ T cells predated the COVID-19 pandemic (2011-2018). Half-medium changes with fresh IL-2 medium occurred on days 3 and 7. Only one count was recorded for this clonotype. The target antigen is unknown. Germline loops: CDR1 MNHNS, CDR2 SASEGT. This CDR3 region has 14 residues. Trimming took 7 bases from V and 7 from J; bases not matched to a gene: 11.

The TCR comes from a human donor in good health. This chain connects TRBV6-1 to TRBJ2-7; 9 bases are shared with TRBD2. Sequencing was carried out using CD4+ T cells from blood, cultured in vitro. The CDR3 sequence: CASKSAGGPGEQYF. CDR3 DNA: TGTGCCAGCAAGTCGGCGGGAGGGCCAGGAGAGCAGTACTTC.